This TCR beta chain derives from a study of siplizumab effects on memory and regulatory T cells. J gave up 5 bases and V 4 bases, and 7 bases lay outside the gene matches. This CDR3 spans 14 amino acids. Per the germline V gene, CDR1 is SGHNT and CDR2 is YYREEE (reference sequence). Repertoires were generated with immunoSEQ multiplex PCR, while TCRdb's copy carries only in-frame clones and drops some. The sample has some 73,000 clones, about 92% seen once. Regarding this clone: The antigen is not known.

Study results and limitations: Of the alloreactive clones, only a minor fraction mapped to unstimulated subsets. Tregs that proliferated in siplizumab cultures did not have their suppressive function confirmed.

The rearrangement joins TRBV5-4 to TRBJ2-3; 7 bases are a match to TRBD2. Material: CD8+ T cells sorted from blood. This sequence was found in a human donor in good health. This chain's CDR3 is CASSGGGGGDTQYF. DNA of the CDR3: TGTGCCAGCAGCGGAGGCGGGGGTGGAGATACGCAGTATTTT.